This entry lists 19 T cell receptor beta chains sequenced from one sample in a study of CD8 T cells in ankylosing spondylitis. Study-wide findings and caveats: Characteristic, it appeared, of ankylosing spondylitis blood was a TCR beta motif of about eight highly homologous variants.

TCRdb analysed the 5' RACE reads with MiXCR anew, one entry per CDR3 protein. The sample comprises 350,000 to 550,000 distinct CDR3 sequences, approximately 26% of which are singletons, and roughly 0.8% rests with the top ten. Their antigens remain unidentified. Sequenced input: blood, either unsorted or a sorted T cell fraction (not recorded which). These receptors were obtained from a male donor with ankylosing spondylitis.

This clonotype was found a few times. The V gene is TRBV3-1, the J gene TRBJ1-4, with D unresolved. CDR1 LGHDT and CDR2 YNNKEL come from the germline V gene (reference sequence). The CDR3 sequence is 13 residues long. Trimming removed 2 bases from V and 8 bases from J, with 9 bases in between. CDR3 sequence (DNA): TGTGCCAGCAGCCAACAAGGTGGAGAAAAACTGTTTTTT. Protein sequence: CASSQQGGEKLFF.

J is TRBJ2-7 and V is TRBV20-1; D not resolved. Germline loops: CDR1 DFQATT, CDR2 SNEGSKA (reference sequence). This CDR3 has 12 amino acids. Trimming stripped 5 bases from V and 6 bases from J, with 14 bases between. As DNA, the CDR3 is TGCAGTGCTCCCCCCGGGCGGTCCGAGCAGTACTTC. Amino acids: CSAPPGRSEQYF.

This clonotype appeared once. The genes are TRBV5-1 and TRBJ1-2; 8 bases match TRBD1. V trimming: 5 bases; J trimming: 3 bases; junction bases outside the gene matches: 15. The length of the CDR3 is 17 residues. In germline, CDR1 is SGHRS, CDR2 YFSETQ. The CDR3: CASRTRPSGGEDYGYTF. Here the CDR3 DNA reads TGCGCCAGCAGGACCCGACCTTCAGGGGGCGAGGACTATGGCTACACCTTC.

In its sample, this clonotype was seen a few times. The rearrangement links TRBV4-1 to TRBJ2-1, with TRBD1 identical over 10 bases. This CDR3 is 16 amino acids long. Germline V gene data show CDR1 as MGHRA and CDR2 as YSYEKL. Losses at the gene ends were 3 bases for V and 7 bases for J; bases not matched to a gene: 9. The CDR3 nucleotides read TGCGCCAGCAGCCATCCGGGACAGGGGTACCTGAATGAGCAGTTCTTC. It translates to CASSHPGQGYLNEQFF.

The genes are TRBV6-6 and TRBJ1-4; D remains unclear. Trimming left V 7 bases short and J 5 bases short, with 5 bases between. CDR1 and CDR2 (germline): MNHNY, SVGAGI (reference sequence). The CDR3 is 11 amino acids. CDR3 nucleotide sequence: TGTGCCAGCAAAAACAATGAAAAACTGTTTTTT. Translated: CASKNNEKLFF.

This chain links TRBV20-1 with TRBJ2-1; D ambiguous. V lost 5 bases and J lost 5, with 4 bases in between. The CDR3 spans 10 residues. From germline, CDR1 is DFQATT and CDR2 SNEGSKA (reference sequence). CDR3 in amino acids: CSAFHNEQFF. In nucleotides, the CDR3 is TGCAGTGCTTTTCACAATGAGCAGTTCTTC.

The rearrangement uses TRBV30 and TRBJ2-3; no definite D call. Trimming stripped 2 bases from V and 6 bases from J, with 6 bases between. Germline CDR1 and CDR2: GTSNPN and SVGIG (reference sequence). This CDR3 contains 11 residues. CDR3 in DNA: TGTGCCTGGAGTCCCTCCGATACGCAGTATTTT. It is translated as CAWSPSDTQYF.

V gene TRBV11-2 combines with J gene TRBJ1-2, with D hard to call. The CDR3 runs 17 residues. With 4 bases removed from V and 4 bases from J, the gap between germline ends came to 22 bases. Germline V lookup: CDR1 SGHAT, CDR2 FQNNGV. CDR3 in amino acids: CASSSQTRVGRSYGYTF. The DNA of the CDR3 is TGTGCCAGCAGCTCTCAAACACGAGTAGGGAGGAGCTATGGCTACACCTTC.

This clonotype showed up just a few times. The rearrangement joins TRBV20-1 to TRBJ2-1, with D perhaps matching TRBD2 (6 bases). The germline V gene encodes CDR1 DFQATT and CDR2 SNEGSKA (reference sequence). The V and J ends lost 6 bases and 1 base respectively, with 13 bases between them. This CDR3 spans 14 amino acids. Here the CDR3 reads CSAPRGRSYNEQFF. The CDR3 nucleotides read TGCAGTGCCCCCCGAGGGAGGTCCTACAATGAGCAGTTCTTC.

The chain employs TRBV11-2 and TRBJ2-3; a weak D match, TRBD2 (7 bases). V was shortened by 5 bases and J by 2 bases, with 17 bases between the two germline ends. The CDR3 has 16 residues. The germline CDR1 and CDR2 sequences are SGHAT and FQNNGV. The CDR3: CASSPRGGVITDTQYF. The CDR3 DNA sequence: TGTGCCAGCAGCCCTAGGGGGGGGGTAATCACAGATACGCAGTATTTT.

This clonotype was detected a few times. The chain is built from TRBV20-1 and TRBJ2-1, with TRBD2 matching over 10 bases. V gave up 4 bases and J gave up 6 bases; unmatched junction bases: 15. The CDR3 totals 17 residues. The germline V gene encodes CDR1 DFQATT and CDR2 SNEGSKA (reference sequence). The CDR3 is CSATPSPLAGAGNEQFF. DNA for the CDR3: TGCAGTGCTACCCCCTCCCCTCTAGCGGGAGCAGGCAATGAGCAGTTCTTC.

CDR3 bases: TGCGCCAGCAGTGAGCCAGGGGAAGGTGAGCAGTTCTTC. Translating gives CASSEPGEGEQFF. The chain joins TRBV10-2 to TRBJ2-1, with a weak D call TRBD1 (6 bases). This CDR3 is built from 13 residues. The ends were cut back, 2 bases at V and 9 bases at J, with 11 bases in the middle. Germline V lookup: CDR1 WSHSY, CDR2 SAAADI.

V gene TRBV7-9 combines with J gene TRBJ1-2; the match to TRBD1 covers 7 bases. V trimming: 2 bases; J trimming: 6 bases; junction bases outside the gene matches: 6. Germline values: CDR1 SEHNR, CDR2 FQNEAQ (reference sequence). The CDR3 runs to 14 residues. Here the CDR3 reads CASSLSTGEDGYTF. The CDR3 DNA reads TGTGCCAGCAGCTTATCTACAGGGGAAGATGGCTACACCTTC.

The rearrangement joins TRBV20-1 to TRBJ2-5; perhaps D is TRBD1 or TRBD2 (6 bases each). Germline V lookup: CDR1 DFQATT, CDR2 SNEGSKA (reference sequence). V shed 3 bases and J shed 5 bases, with 16 bases lying between them. CDR3 length: 14 amino acids. This chain's CDR3 is CSASGEEGQETQYF. For the CDR3, the DNA is TGCAGTGCTAGTGGGGAGGAAGGACAGGAGACCCAGTACTTC.

The rearrangement joins TRBV18 to TRBJ1-3, with D tentatively TRBD1 (5 bases). The length of the CDR3 is 15 residues. The V end was cut by 1 base, the J end by 2 bases, with 9 bases between. Germline V gene sequence: CDR1 KGHSH, CDR2 LQKENI. The CDR3 nucleotides are TGTGCCAGCTCACCACGCCCCAGGGCTGGAAACACCATATATTTT. Translated: CASSPRPRAGNTIYF.

This clonotype was counted ten times or more. The J gene is TRBJ2-1, the V gene TRBV6-5; D is uncertain. Trimming left V 7 bases short and J 3 bases short, with 13 bases between. CDR3 size: 14 residues. Looked up from germline, CDR1 is MNHEY and CDR2 is SVGAGI. For the CDR3, the DNA is TGTGCCAGCACCTACTCAAGGGTCTACAATGAGCAGTTCTTC. Amino acid sequence: CASTYSRVYNEQFF.

This clonotype has more than one count but fewer than ten. The chain recombines TRBV2 with TRBJ2-1, with 11 positions matching TRBD2. Trimming took 6 bases from V and 10 from J; bases not matched to a gene: 2. CDR1 and CDR2 from the germline V gene are SNHLY and FYNNEI. The CDR3 is 12 amino acids. Written as DNA, the CDR3 is TGTGCCAGCAGCTCTAGCGGGAGGGAGCAGTTCTTC. This gives the protein CASSSSGREQFF.

The V call is TRBV29-1, the J call TRBJ2-1; 11 bases are shared with TRBD2. The trim removed 0 bases at V and 8 bases at J, leaving 6 bases unmatched. There are 15 residues in the CDR3. Germline values: CDR1 SQVTM, CDR2 ANQGSEA. The CDR3 bases are TGCAGCGTTGAAGATGTGACTAGCGGGAACGATGAGCAGTTCTTC. The encoded protein is CSVEDVTSGNDEQFF.

This sequence joins TRBV25-1 and TRBJ2-2; D is perhaps TRBD1 (6 bases). This CDR3 is 14 amino acids long. Deletions cut 3 bases from V and 5 bases from J, with 10 bases between. Germline V gives CDR1 MGHDK, CDR2 SYGVNS. The CDR3 protein is CASSDGQMTGELFF. The CDR3 DNA sequence: TGTGCCAGCAGTGATGGACAGATGACCGGGGAGCTGTTTTTT.